This T cell receptor (beta chain) was recorded in a study of blood T cell repertoires in COVID-19. Across the study: Spain, Italy and the United States supplied samples that represented acute and convalescent COVID-19.

This CDR3 region has 14 residues. The germline V gene encodes CDR1 LNHDA and CDR2 SQIVND (reference sequence). V lost 3 bases and J lost 4; bases outside the gene matches: 5. Libraries were prepared by immunoSEQ multiplex PCR; TCRdb keeps only in-frame clonotypes and omits some of them. This table holds some 170,000 clones, about 79% found once. Ages ranged from roughly 18 to 100 years, with residence in about 24 US areas. Cohort 3 recovered donors had two negative PCRs, clearance, or symptom resolution. Sample: PBMCs or T cells enriched from blood (not recorded which). This TCR came from a man between 45 and 60 years old who had recovered from COVID-19. The rearrangement joins TRBV19 to TRBJ1-1; 7 nucleotides align to TRBD1. In DNA, the CDR3 is TGTGCCAGTAGTATCGACAGGGTTGGCACTGAAGCTTTCTTT. Translating it yields CASSIDRVGTEAFF.